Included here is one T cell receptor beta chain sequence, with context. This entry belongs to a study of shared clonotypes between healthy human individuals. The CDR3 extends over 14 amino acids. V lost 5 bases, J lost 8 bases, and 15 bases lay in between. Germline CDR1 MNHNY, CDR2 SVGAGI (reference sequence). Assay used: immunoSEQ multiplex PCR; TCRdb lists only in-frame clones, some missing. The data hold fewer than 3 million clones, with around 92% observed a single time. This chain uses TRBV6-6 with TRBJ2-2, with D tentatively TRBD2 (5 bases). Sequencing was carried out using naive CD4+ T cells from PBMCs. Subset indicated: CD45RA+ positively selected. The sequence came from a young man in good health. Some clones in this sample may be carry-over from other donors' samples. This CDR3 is CASSARTDSGELFF. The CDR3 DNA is TGTGCCAGCAGTGCCAGGACTGACTCAGGGGAGCTGTTTTTT.